The clone carrying this TCR beta chain was counted many times. The CDR3 totals 16 residues. CDR1 is DFQATT, CDR2 SNEGSKA, per germline (reference sequence). V shed 3 bases, J shed 5 bases, and the junction held 9 bases outside the gene matches. The source of the sample is a study of T cells in Graves' hyperthyroidism and ophthalmopathy. Researchers amplified the TCR beta CDR3 regions from RNA transcripts. HTBI primers were used for first-round RT-PCR of the TCR CDR3. TCRdb ran MiXCR on the multiplex PCR reads and lists one entry per CDR3 protein. The sample carries more than 500,000 distinct CDR3 sequences, roughly 16% recorded once. In making diagnoses, clinical symptoms, serum thyroxine and TRAb, thyroid ultrasound and orbital computed tomography were all used. Each 10 ml fresh peripheral blood draw supplied the PBMCs.

The sequence derives from a woman in her 30s with Graves' ophthalmopathy. This chain joins TRBV20-1 and TRBJ2-2, with TRBD2 matching 10 bases. The sample consisted of blood. Written as DNA, the CDR3 is TGCAGTGCTAGGAGCGGGAGGGCCACGGTAACCGGGGAGCTGTTTTTT. Amino acids: CSARSGRATVTGELFF.